These 21 T cell receptor beta chains originate from one sample sequenced in a study of T cell responses to AZD1222 COVID-19 vaccine. Profiling relied on immunoSEQ multiplex PCR, and the TCRdb table lists in-frame clones only, not all of them. The sample has 100,000 to 150,000 clones, about 88% seen once. The sample in question was peripheral blood, obtained on day 0 of AZD1222 vaccination. Receptors were obtained from an adult in good health.

DNA for the CDR3: TGTGCCAGCAGCTCGAGCGGGATGAAAAACATTCAGTACTTC. It encodes CASSSSGMKNIQYF. The V gene is TRBV5-4, the J gene TRBJ2-4; 7 bases are a match to TRBD2. V lost 3 bases, J lost 4 bases, and 4 bases stayed unmatched. Germline V lookup: CDR1 SGHNT, CDR2 YYREEE (reference sequence). The CDR3 totals 14 residues.

V gene TRBV6-2 or TRBV6-3 combines with J gene TRBJ1-2; TRBD1 is a possible D gene (6 bases). Germline V gives CDR1 MNHEY, CDR2 SVGEGT. This CDR3 is built from 14 residues. V lost 2 bases, J lost 3 bases, and 10 bases lay in between. Here the CDR3 reads CASSYMGADYGYTF. The CDR3 DNA is TGTGCCAGCAGTTACATGGGGGCTGACTATGGCTACACCTTC.

To note about this clone: The sample has other DNA sequences that encode this CDR3 too. V is TRBV5-4 and J is TRBJ1-2; D gene unclear. Germline CDR1 SGHNT, CDR2 YYREEE (reference sequence). V gave up 0 bases and J gave up 8 bases, with 8 bases separating them. This CDR3 spans 12 amino acids. The CDR3 here is CASSLDGEGYTF. DNA for the CDR3: TGTGCCAGCAGCTTGGATGGAGAAGGCTACACCTTC. Variable domain in full (rest from reference TRBV5-4 and TRBJ1-2): ETGVTQSPTHLIKTRGQQVTLRCSSQSGHNTVSWYQQALGQGPQFIFQYYREEENGRGNFPPRFSGLQFPNYSSELNVNALELDDSALYLCASSLDGEGYTFGSGTRLTVV.

The V call is TRBV24-1, the J call TRBJ1-5; maybe TRBD1 (5 bases). Trimming removed 9 bases from V and 5 bases from J, with 22 bases in between. The CDR3 totals 16 residues. The germline V gene has CDR1 KGHDR and CDR2 SFDVKD. The CDR3 bases are TGTGCCACCCCCCCGCCGGGACCCTCCTGCGATCAGCCCCAGCATTTT. It yields the protein CATPPPGPSCDQPQHF.

This chain connects TRBV7-9 to TRBJ2-2; 8 bases fit TRBD1. After removal of 3 bases from V and 2 bases from J, the junction contained 5 bases not matched to a gene. The CDR3 length is 16 residues. CDR1 and CDR2 (germline): SEHNR, FQNEAQ (reference sequence). The CDR3 DNA reads as TGTGCCAGCAGCTTTTCCAGGGGGCTTAACACCGGGGAGCTGTTTTTT. This gives the protein CASSFSRGLNTGELFF.

The chain has TRBV7-9 and TRBJ2-7; D is possibly TRBD1 (5 bases). In germline, CDR1 is SEHNR, CDR2 FQNEAQ (reference sequence). Trimming shortened V by 6 bases and J by 4 bases, and 13 bases separated the two germline ends. This CDR3 has 13 residues. The chain's CDR3 is CASSGAGSYEQYF. The CDR3 DNA reads TGTGCCAGCAGTGGAGCAGGGTCGTACGAGCAGTACTTC.

The sample holds a few counts of this clone. The chain is built from TRBV12-3 or TRBV12-4 and TRBJ1-2; possible D gene TRBD1, 5 bases. The CDR3 contains 13 residues. The V end lost 2 bases, the J end lost 7 bases, and 11 bases lay between the germline ends. CDR3 DNA: TGTGCCAGCAGTTTATTCTCTGGGGCTGGCTACACCTTC. Translation gives CASSLFSGAGYTF.

V and J are TRBV7-9 and TRBJ1-1, with TRBD1 matching over 8 bases. Germline V gene sequence: CDR1 SEHNR, CDR2 FQNEAQ (reference sequence). The CDR3 length is 12 residues. The junction had 6 bases not matched to a gene; V was cut back by 6 bases and J by 9 bases. The CDR3 loop reads CASRPTGGKAFF. The CDR3 DNA reads as TGTGCCAGCAGACCCACAGGGGGGAAAGCTTTCTTT.

The genes are TRBV12-3 or TRBV12-4 and TRBJ2-3; no clear D gene. This CDR3 is 13 amino acids long. The V gene lost 5 bases and the J gene lost 0 bases, with 6 bases spanning the gap. In DNA, the CDR3 is TGTGCCAGCAGTCAACCTAGCACAGATACGCAGTATTTT. Translation gives CASSQPSTDTQYF.

This chain uses TRBV6-5 with TRBJ1-1; D gene ambiguous. With 6 bases removed from V and 0 bases from J, the gap between germline ends came to 14 bases. CDR1 and CDR2 (germline): MNHEY, SVGAGI. The CDR3 spans 15 residues. This CDR3 reads CASRQEEIMNTEAFF. In DNA, the CDR3 is TGTGCCAGCAGGCAGGAGGAGATTATGAACACTGAAGCTTTCTTT.

The rearrangement links TRBV3-1 (or the pseudogene TRBV3-2) to TRBJ1-1; D is unclear. The CDR3 sequence is 14 residues long. Trimming pared 0 bases from V and 11 bases from J, leaving 16 bases between. Germline CDR1 reads LGHDT; CDR2 reads YNNKEL (reference sequence). The CDR3 loop reads CASSQDFFRTVAFF. As DNA, the CDR3 is TGTGCCAGCAGCCAAGATTTTTTTAGAACAGTTGCTTTCTTT.

The V gene is TRBV24-1, the J gene TRBJ2-3, with D unclear. CDR1 KGHDR and CDR2 SFDVKD come from the germline V gene. Trimming took off 6 bases at V and 1 base at J, with 7 bases between the two ends. CDR3 length: 13 residues. CDR3 loop: CATSLDGTDTQYF. In DNA, the CDR3 is TGTGCCACCAGTCTAGACGGCACAGATACGCAGTATTTT.

This chain connects TRBV2 to TRBJ2-7; TRBD1 is a possible D gene (6 bases). V was pared by 4 bases and J by 3 bases, with 10 bases between. This CDR3 spans 13 amino acids. Looked up from germline, CDR1 is SNHLY and CDR2 is FYNNEI. The CDR3: CASSVSGVYEQYF. The DNA of the CDR3 is TGTGCCAGCAGTGTATCAGGGGTCTACGAGCAGTACTTC.

This clone was recorded a few times. The chain is built from TRBV18 and TRBJ2-1; D possibly matches TRBD1 or TRBD2 (5 bases each). Trimming shortened V by 5 bases and J by 8 bases, and 10 bases separated the two germline ends. CDR3 length: 12 amino acids. Germline V gene data show CDR1 as KGHSH and CDR2 as LQKENI. The CDR3 DNA is TGTGCCAGCTCAGGTATGGGGGATGAGCAGTTCTTC. It specifies CASSGMGDEQFF.

V usage is TRBV6-2 or TRBV6-3 and J usage is TRBJ2-1; D is unclear. V was cut by 5 bases and J by 5 bases, with 13 bases left in between. The CDR3 has 14 amino acids. Germline V gives CDR1 MNHEY, CDR2 SVGEGT. CDR3 in amino acids: CASSGPDRNNEQFF. Written as DNA, the CDR3 is TGTGCCAGCAGTGGACCGGACCGAAACAATGAGCAGTTCTTC.

The chain joins TRBV7-3 to TRBJ1-1; D remains unclear. Germline V gene data show CDR1 as SGHTA and CDR2 as FQGTGA. The V end lost 1 base, the J end lost 7 bases, and 10 bases lay between the germline ends. The CDR3 runs to 13 residues. Here the CDR3 reads CASSLKDSDEAFF. The CDR3 DNA reads TGTGCCAGCAGCTTAAAGGATTCGGATGAAGCTTTCTTT. Using reference TRBV7-3 and TRBJ1-1 for the parts outside the CDR3, the full variable domain is GAGVSQTPSNKVTEKGKYVELRCDPISGHTALYWYRQSLGQGPEFLIYFQGTGAADDSGLPNDRFFAVRPEGSVSTLKIQRTERGDSAVYLCASSLKDSDEAFFGQGTRLTVV.

The DNA of the CDR3 is TGCGCCAGCAGCTTGGAAAGCTTCAGCTCCTACGAGCAGTACTTC. Its translation: CASSLESFSSYEQYF. J is TRBJ2-7 and V is TRBV5-1, with D unresolved. The CDR3 has 15 residues. V shed 0 bases and J shed 0 bases, with 10 bases lying between them. Germline V gene data show CDR1 as SGHRS and CDR2 as YFSETQ.

This clone was recorded once. The chain carries TRBV3-1 (or the pseudogene TRBV3-2) and TRBJ2-5; D ambiguous. Trimming pared 2 bases from V and 5 bases from J, leaving 9 bases between. The CDR3 sequence is 13 residues long. From germline, CDR1 is LGHDT and CDR2 YNNKEL (reference sequence). The CDR3 sequence: CASSQKGTETQYF. The CDR3 nucleotides are TGTGCCAGCAGCCAAAAGGGTACGGAGACCCAGTACTTC.

This clone was observed a few times. The chain recombines TRBV2 with TRBJ1-2; 7 bases match TRBD1. The junction had 6 bases not matched to a gene; V was cut back by 6 bases and J by 2 bases. Germline CDR1 is SNHLY and CDR2 is FYNNEI. The CDR3 sequence is 14 residues long. CDR3 coding DNA: TGTGCCAGCAGGGGGGACAGCAACAACTATGGCTACACCTTC. Its protein product is CASRGDSNNYGYTF.

The rearrangement links TRBV5-6 to TRBJ2-7; tentatively, D is TRBD2 (5 bases). The CDR3 extends over 15 amino acids. V dropped 4 bases and J dropped 1 base, with 15 bases sitting between them. From germline, CDR1 is SGHDT and CDR2 YYEEEE. As DNA, the CDR3 is TGTGCCAGCAGCCCAGGACTCTTGTCGTCCTACGAGCAGTACTTC. Translation gives CASSPGLLSSYEQYF.

The chain recombines TRBV19 with TRBJ1-5; tentative D call: TRBD1 (5 bases). Germline loops: CDR1 LNHDA, CDR2 SQIVND (reference sequence). Trimming removed 2 bases at V and 2 bases at J, with 10 bases between. The CDR3 spans 15 residues. The CDR3 loop is CASSIPGWGNQPQHF. In nucleotides, the CDR3 is TGTGCCAGTAGTATACCAGGGTGGGGCAATCAGCCCCAGCATTTT.